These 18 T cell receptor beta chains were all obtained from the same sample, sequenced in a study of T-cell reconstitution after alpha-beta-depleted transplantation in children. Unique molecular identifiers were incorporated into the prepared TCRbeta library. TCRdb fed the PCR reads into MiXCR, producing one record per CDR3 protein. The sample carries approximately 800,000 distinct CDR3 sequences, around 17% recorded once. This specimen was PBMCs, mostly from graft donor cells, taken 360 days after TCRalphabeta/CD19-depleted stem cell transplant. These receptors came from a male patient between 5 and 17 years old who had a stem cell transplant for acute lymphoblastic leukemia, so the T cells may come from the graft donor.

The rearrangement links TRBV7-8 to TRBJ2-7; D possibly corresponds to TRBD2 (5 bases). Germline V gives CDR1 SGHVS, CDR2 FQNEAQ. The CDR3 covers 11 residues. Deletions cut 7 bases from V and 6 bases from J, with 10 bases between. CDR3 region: CASKGEGEQYF. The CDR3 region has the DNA TGTGCCAGCAAAGGCGAGGGCGAGCAGTACTTC.

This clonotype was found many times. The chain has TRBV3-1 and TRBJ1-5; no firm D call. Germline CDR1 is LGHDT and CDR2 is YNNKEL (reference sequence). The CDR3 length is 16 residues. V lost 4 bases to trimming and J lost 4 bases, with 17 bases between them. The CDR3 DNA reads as TGTGCCAGCAGCCCTTCAATCGGAGCGCGGAATCAGCCCCAGCATTTT. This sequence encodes CASSPSIGARNQPQHF.

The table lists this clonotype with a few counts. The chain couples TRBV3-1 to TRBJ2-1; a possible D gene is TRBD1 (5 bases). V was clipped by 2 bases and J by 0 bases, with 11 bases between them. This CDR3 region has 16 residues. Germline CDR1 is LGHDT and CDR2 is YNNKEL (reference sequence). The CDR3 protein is CASSQRGYSSYNEQFF. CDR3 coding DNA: TGTGCCAGCAGCCAAAGGGGCTACAGCTCCTACAATGAGCAGTTCTTC.

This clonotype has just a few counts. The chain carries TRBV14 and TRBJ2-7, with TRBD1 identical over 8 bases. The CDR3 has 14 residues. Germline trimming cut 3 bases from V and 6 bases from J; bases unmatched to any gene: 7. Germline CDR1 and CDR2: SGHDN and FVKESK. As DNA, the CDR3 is TGTGCCAGCAGCCAGTGGACAGGGTTGGCCGAGCAGTACTTC. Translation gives CASSQWTGLAEQYF.

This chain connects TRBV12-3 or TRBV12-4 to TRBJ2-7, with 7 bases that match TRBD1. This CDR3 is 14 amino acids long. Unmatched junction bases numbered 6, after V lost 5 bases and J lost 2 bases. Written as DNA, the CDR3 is TGTGCCAGCAGTGAAGGGACAGCTCCCTACGAGCAGTACTTC. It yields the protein CASSEGTAPYEQYF.

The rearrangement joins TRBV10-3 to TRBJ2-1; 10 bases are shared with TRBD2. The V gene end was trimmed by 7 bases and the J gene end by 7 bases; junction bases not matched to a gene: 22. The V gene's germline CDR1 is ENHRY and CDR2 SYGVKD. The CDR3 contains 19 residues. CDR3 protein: CAIITPEEAGGYQKNEQFF. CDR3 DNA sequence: TGTGCCATCATTACGCCCGAGGAAGCGGGAGGGTATCAAAAAAATGAGCAGTTCTTC.

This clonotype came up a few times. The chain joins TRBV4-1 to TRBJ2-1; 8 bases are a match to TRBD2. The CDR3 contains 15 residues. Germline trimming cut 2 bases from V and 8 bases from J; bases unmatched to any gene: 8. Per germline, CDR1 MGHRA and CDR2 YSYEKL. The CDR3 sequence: CASSQPGTRVYEQFF. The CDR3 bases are TGCGCCAGCAGCCAACCCGGGACTAGGGTTTATGAGCAGTTCTTC.

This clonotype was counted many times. CDR3 sequence reads: CASSFSGPNTEAFF. CDR3 sequence (DNA): TGCGCCAGCAGCTTCTCGGGGCCGAACACTGAAGCTTTCTTT. The chain uses TRBV5-1 and TRBJ1-1, with D possibly TRBD1 on 5 matching bases. Per germline, CDR1 SGHRS and CDR2 YFSETQ. The CDR3 totals 14 residues. V was clipped by 2 bases and J by 1 base, with 9 bases between them.

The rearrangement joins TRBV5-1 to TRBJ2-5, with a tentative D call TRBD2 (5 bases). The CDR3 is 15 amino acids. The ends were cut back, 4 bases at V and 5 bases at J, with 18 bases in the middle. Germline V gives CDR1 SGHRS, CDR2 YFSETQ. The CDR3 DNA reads TGCGCCAGCAGCCCGGCCCCGGACTCTTGGGAGACCCAGTACTTC. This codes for CASSPAPDSWETQYF.

CDR3 in DNA: TGTGCCGGGGCGGGCTCTGGGGCCAACGTCCTGACTTTC. It codes for CAGAGSGANVLTF. The V and J genes are TRBV7-9 and TRBJ2-6, with D perhaps given as TRBD1 or TRBD2 (5 bases each). CDR1 is SEHNR and CDR2 is FQNEAQ in the germline V gene (reference sequence). The CDR3 is 13 amino acids. V was clipped by 11 bases and J by 0 bases, with 8 bases between them.

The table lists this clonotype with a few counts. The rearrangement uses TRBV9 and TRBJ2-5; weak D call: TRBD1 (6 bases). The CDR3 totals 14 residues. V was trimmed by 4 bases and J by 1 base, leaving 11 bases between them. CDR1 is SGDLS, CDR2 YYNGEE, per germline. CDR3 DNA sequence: TGTGCCAGCAGCCCGACAGGAACCCAAGAGACCCAGTACTTC. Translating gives CASSPTGTQETQYF.

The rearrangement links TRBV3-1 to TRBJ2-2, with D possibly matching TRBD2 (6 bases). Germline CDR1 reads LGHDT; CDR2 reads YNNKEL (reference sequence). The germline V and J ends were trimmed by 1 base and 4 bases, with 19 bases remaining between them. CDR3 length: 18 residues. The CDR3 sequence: CASSQGLYHTGGTGELFF. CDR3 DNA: TGTGCCAGCAGCCAAGGGCTGTACCATACCGGGGGCACCGGGGAGCTGTTTTTT.

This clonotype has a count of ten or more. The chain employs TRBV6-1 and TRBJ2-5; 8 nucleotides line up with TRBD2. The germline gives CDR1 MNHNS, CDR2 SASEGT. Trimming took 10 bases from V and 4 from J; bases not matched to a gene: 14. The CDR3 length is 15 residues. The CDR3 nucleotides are TGTGCCATCTCAGAGGCGGGAGGAAGGGGAGAGACCCAGTACTTC. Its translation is CAISEAGGRGETQYF.

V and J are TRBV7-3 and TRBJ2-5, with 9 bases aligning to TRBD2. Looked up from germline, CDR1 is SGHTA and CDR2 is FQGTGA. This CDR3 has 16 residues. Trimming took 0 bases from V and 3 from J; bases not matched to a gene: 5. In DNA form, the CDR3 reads TGTGCCAGCAGCTTAACGCAACTAGCGGGTAAAGAGACCCAGTACTTC. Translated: CASSLTQLAGKETQYF.

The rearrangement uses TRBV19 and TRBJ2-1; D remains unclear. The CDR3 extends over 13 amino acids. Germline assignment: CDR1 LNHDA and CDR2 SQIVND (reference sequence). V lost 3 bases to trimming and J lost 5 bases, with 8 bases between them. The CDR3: CASSMGYDNEQFF. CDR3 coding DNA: TGTGCCAGTAGTATGGGCTATGACAATGAGCAGTTCTTC.

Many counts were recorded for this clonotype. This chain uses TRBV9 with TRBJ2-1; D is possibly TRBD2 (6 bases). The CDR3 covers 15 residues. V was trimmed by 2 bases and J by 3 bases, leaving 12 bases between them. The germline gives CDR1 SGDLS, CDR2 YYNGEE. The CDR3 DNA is TGTGCCAGCAGCGTGTCTCCGCGGGGCTACAATGAGCAGTTCTTC. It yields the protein CASSVSPRGYNEQFF.

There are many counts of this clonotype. The CDR3 loop reads CASSLDAGIVDEQFF. Here the CDR3 DNA reads TGCGCCAGCAGCTTGGATGCCGGGATCGTGGATGAGCAGTTCTTC. The chain carries TRBV5-1 and TRBJ2-1; TRBD2 is a possible D gene (5 bases). CDR3 length equals 15 residues. Trimming pared 0 bases from V and 8 bases from J, leaving 15 bases between. Germline V gene data show CDR1 as SGHRS and CDR2 as YFSETQ.

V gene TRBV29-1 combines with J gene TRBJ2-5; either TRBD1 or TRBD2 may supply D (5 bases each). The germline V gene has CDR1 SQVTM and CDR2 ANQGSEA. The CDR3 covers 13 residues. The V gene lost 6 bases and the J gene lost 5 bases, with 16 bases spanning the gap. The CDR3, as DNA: TGCAGCGTGGCCGGGACGCTCGGGGAGACCCAGTACTTC. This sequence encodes CSVAGTLGETQYF.